This T cell receptor beta chain was retrieved from a study of cytomegalovirus exposure and HLA in healthy donors. Findings of the study overall: A later examination showed that TCR association rates differed by HLA locus, with DRB1 most and HLA-C fewest.

With respect to this clone: Its antigen is undetermined.

Germline V gene lookup returns CDR1 SGHNT and CDR2 YYREEE (reference sequence). The CDR3 covers 16 residues. J was trimmed by 10 bases and V by 3 bases; bases with no gene match: 10. PCR primers comprised 60 Vbeta and 13 Jbeta primers. Assay: immunoSEQ multiplex PCR; the TCRdb copy retains only in-frame clones and omits some. Of about 110,000 clones listed, 76% are singletons. Sequenced sample: PBMCs. The clonotype was recovered from a man aged 40-55 years in good health and CMV-seropositive. The chain recombines TRBV5-4 with TRBJ2-1; the match to TRBD2 covers 13 bases. The CDR3 protein is CASSSRTSGSSGEQFF. As DNA, the CDR3 is TGTGCCAGCAGCTCGAGGACTAGCGGGAGCTCCGGCGAGCAGTTCTTC.